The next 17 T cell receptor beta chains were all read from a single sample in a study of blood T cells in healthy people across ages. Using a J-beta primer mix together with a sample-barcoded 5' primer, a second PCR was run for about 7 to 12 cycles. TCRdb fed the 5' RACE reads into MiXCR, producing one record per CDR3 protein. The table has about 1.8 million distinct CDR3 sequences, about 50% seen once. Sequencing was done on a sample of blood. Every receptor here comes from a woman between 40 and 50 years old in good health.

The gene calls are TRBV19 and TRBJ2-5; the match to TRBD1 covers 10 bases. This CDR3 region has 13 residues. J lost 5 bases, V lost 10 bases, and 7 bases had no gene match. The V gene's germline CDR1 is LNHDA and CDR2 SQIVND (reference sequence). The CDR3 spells CATRTGGKETQYF. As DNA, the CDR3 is TGTGCCACCCGGACAGGGGGGAAGGAGACCCAGTACTTC. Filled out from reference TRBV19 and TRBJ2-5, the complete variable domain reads DGGITQSPKYLFRKEGQNVTLSCEQNLNHDAMYWYRQDPGQGLRLIYYSQIVNDFQKGDIAEGYSVSREKKESFPLTVTSAQKNPTAFYLCATRTGGKETQYFGPGTRLLVL.

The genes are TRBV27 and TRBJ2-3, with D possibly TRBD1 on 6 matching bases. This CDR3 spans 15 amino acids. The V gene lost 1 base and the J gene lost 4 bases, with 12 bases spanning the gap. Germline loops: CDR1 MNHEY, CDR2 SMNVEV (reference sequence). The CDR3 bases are TGTGCCAGCAGTTTATATCGGCAGGGGTCAGATACGCAGTATTTT. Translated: CASSLYRQGSDTQYF.

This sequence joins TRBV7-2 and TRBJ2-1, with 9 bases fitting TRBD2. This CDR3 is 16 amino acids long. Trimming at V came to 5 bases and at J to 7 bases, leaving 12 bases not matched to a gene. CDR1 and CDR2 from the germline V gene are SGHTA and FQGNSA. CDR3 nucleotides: TGTGCCAGCAGCACACAGGGACTAGCTAGTTGGAATGAGCAGTTCTTC. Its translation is CASSTQGLASWNEQFF.

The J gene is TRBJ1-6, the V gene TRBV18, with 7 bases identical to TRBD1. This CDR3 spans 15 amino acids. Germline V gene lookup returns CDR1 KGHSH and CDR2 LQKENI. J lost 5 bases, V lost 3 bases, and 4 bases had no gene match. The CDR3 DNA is TGTGCCAGCTCACCCCCGGGACAGCATAATTCACCCCTCCACTTT. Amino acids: CASSPPGQHNSPLHF.

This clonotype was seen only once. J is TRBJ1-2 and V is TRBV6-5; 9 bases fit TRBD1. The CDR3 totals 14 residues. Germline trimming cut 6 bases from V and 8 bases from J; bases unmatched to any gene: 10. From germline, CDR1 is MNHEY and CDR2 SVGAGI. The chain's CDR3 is CASRETGGTRGYTF. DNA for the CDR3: TGTGCCAGCAGAGAGACAGGGGGAACGCGCGGCTACACCTTC.

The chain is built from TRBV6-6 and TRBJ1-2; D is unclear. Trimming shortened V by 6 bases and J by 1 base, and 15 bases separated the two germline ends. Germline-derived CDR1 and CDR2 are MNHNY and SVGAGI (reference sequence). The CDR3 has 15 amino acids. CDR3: CASSHVQRNNYGYTF. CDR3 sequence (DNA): TGTGCCAGCAGCCACGTTCAACGTAATAACTATGGCTACACCTTC.

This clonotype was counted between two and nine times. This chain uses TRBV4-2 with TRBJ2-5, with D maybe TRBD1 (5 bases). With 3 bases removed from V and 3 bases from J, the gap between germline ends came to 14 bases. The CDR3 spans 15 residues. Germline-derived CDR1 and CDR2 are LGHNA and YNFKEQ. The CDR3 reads CASSQDLGREETQYF. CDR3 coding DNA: TGTGCCAGCAGCCAGGATCTAGGCAGGGAAGAGACCCAGTACTTC.

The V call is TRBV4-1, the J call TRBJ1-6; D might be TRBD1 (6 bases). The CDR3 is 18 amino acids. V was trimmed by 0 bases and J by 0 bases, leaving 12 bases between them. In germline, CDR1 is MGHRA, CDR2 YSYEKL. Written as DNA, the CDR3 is TGCGCCAGCAGCCAAGATGGGGACACCAACTCCTATAATTCACCCCTCCACTTT. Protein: CASSQDGDTNSYNSPLHF.

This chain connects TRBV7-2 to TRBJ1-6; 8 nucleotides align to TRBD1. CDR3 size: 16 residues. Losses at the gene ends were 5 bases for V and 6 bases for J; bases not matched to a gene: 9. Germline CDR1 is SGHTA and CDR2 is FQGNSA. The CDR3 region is CASSQSGTGSNSPLHF. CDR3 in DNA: TGTGCCAGCAGCCAGTCCGGGACAGGTTCTAATTCACCCCTCCACTTT.

CDR3 loop: CASTRVMNTEAFF. CDR3 DNA: TGTGCCAGCACCAGGGTCATGAACACTGAAGCTTTCTTT. V usage is TRBV12-3 or TRBV12-4 and J usage is TRBJ1-1, with D tentatively TRBD1 (5 bases). This CDR3 contains 13 residues. V dropped 7 bases and J dropped 0 bases, with 9 bases sitting between them.

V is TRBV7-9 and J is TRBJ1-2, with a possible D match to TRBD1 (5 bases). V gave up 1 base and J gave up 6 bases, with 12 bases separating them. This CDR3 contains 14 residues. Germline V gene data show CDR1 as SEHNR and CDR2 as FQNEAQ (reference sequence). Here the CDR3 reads CASSLGVTTDGYTF. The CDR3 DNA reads TGTGCCAGCAGCTTAGGGGTCACGACAGATGGCTACACCTTC.

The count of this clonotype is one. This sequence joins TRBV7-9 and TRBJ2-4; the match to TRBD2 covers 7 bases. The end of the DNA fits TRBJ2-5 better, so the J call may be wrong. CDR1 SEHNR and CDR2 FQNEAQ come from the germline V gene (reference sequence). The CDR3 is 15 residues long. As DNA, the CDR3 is TGTGCCAGCAGCTTGGGCGCGGGGGTATCAGAGACCCAGTACTTC. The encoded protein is CASSLGAGVSETQYF.

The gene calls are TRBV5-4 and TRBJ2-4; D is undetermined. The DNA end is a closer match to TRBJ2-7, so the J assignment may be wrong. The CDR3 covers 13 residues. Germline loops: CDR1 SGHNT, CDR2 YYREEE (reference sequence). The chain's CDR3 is CASSVPPGYEQYF. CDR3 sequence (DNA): TGTGCCAGCAGTGTTCCCCCGGGTTACGAGCAGTACTTC.

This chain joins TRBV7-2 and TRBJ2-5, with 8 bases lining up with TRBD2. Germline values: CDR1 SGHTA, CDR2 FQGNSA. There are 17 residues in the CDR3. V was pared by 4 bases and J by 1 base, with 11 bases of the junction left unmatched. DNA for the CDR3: TGTGCCAGCAGCTCCCGAGGTAGCGGGGCCAGCCAAGAGACCCAGTACTTC. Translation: CASSSRGSGASQETQYF.

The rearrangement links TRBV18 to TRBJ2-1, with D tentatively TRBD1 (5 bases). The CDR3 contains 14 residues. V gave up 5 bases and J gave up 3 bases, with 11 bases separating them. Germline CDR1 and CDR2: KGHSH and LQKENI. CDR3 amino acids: CASSWVQVYNEQFF. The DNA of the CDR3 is TGTGCCAGCTCATGGGTACAGGTCTACAATGAGCAGTTCTTC.

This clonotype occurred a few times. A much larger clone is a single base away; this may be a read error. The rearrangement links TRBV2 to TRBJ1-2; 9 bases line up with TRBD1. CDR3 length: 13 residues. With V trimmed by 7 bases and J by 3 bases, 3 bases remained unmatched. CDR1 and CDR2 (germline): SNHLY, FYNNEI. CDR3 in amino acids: CASNRDRDYGYTF. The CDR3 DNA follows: TGTGCCAGCAATCGGGACAGGGACTATGGCTACACCTTC.

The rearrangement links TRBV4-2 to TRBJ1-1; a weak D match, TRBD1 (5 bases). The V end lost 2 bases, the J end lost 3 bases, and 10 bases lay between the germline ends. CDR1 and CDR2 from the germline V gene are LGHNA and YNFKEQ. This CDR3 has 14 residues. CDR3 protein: CASSQQGYDTEAFF. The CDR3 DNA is TGTGCCAGCAGCCAACAGGGCTATGACACTGAAGCTTTCTTT.